The rows below give T cell receptor beta chains drawn from one sample of a study of OX40 agonist ivuxolimab in advanced cancers. Profiled with immunoSEQ multiplex PCR; TCRdb holds only in-frame clones, not every one. The profile shows roughly 21,000 clones, 88% of them singletons. Material: CD4+ or CD8+ T cells sorted from blood, obtained in a trial of the OX40 agonist ivuxolimab. All receptors derive from an adult with an advanced solid tumor such as melanoma, head and neck, liver or kidney cancer. Both conserved end residues are part of each CDR3. D genes are given only for firm matches. The size entry is marked missing in some rows and otherwise reads once, few, many or a size class.

TGTGCCAGCAGCAAGTTGACTAGCGGTTTCTCCACAGATACGCAGTATTTT	CASSKLTSGFSTDTQYF	TRBV7-6	TRBJ2-3	TRBD2	.
TGTGCCAGCAGCGTAGCTGGGACAGGGGCTGAAGCTTTCTTT	CASSVAGTGAEAFF	TRBV9	TRBJ1-1	TRBD1	.
TGTGCCAGCAGTCTTGGTTTAGGGGTGCGGTCCTACGAGCAGTACTTC	CASSLGLGVRSYEQYF	TRBV25-1	TRBJ2-7	.	.
TGTGCCAGCAGAATGGGGAACACTGAAGCTTTCTTT	CASRMGNTEAFF	TRBV7-9	TRBJ1-1	.	.
TGCGCCAGCAGCCAAGGGGGACTTAGGGAGGTAGGATCCTACGAGCAGTACTTC	CASSQGGLREVGSYEQYF	TRBV4-1	TRBJ2-7	.	.
TGTGCCAGCAGCGTGACAAGTATTGGAAACACCATATATTTT	CASSVTSIGNTIYF	TRBV7-9	TRBJ1-3	.	.
TGCGCCAGCAGTCCGAGCGGGGGCGTGGCAGATACGCAGTATTTT	CASSPSGGVADTQYF	TRBV5-1	TRBJ2-3	TRBD2	.
TGTGCCAGCCGGGGTGGTGATGGGGCCCAGCATTTT	CASRGGDGAQHF	TRBV25-1	TRBJ1-5	.	.
TGTGCCAGCAGCCCTAGCGGGCTAGCGGGAGGGGTGACCCAGTACTTC	CASSPSGLAGGVTQYF	TRBV7-9	TRBJ2-5	TRBD2	.
TGTGCCAGCAGCAAAGAGGGCAGGCTCAGGACCCAGTACTTC	CASSKEGRLRTQYF	TRBV21-1	TRBJ2-5	.	.
TGTGCCAGCAGCTTCTACTCTGGGGCCAACGTCCTGACTTTC	CASSFYSGANVLTF	TRBV7-8	TRBJ2-6	.	.
TGCAGCGTTGGATCCGCGATCTATGGCTACACCTTC	CSVGSAIYGYTF	TRBV29-1	TRBJ1-2	.	.
TGCGCCAGCAGCCAAGAGTTCAGTGACAATCAGCCCCAGCATTTT	CASSQEFSDNQPQHF	TRBV4-1	TRBJ1-5	.	.
TGTGCCAGCAGTTCCCGACAGGGGAGTAGATCCTACGAGCAGTACTTC	CASSSRQGSRSYEQYF	TRBV27	TRBJ2-7	TRBD1	.
TGTGCCAGAAGCTGTTGGGACAGGGTAATGATCTACGAGCAGTACTTC	CARSCWDRVMIYEQYF	TRBV5-3	TRBJ2-7	TRBD1	.
TGCGCCAGCAGCTTGTCGGGCGGGAGACGGTGGGAGCAGTACTTC	CASSLSGGRRWEQYF	TRBV5-1	TRBJ2-7	TRBD2	.
TGTGCCAGCAGCTTAGGCTGGGGTGGTGGAAACACCATATATTTT	CASSLGWGGGNTIYF	TRBV7-2	TRBJ1-3	.	.
TGTGCCAGTAGTATCGATTTGGATAGCAATCAGCCCCAGCATTTT	CASSIDLDSNQPQHF	TRBV19	TRBJ1-5	.	.
TGTGCCAGCAGCTTACCCCTAGCGGGAGGGGAGCGGAATGAGCAGTTCTTC	CASSLPLAGGERNEQFF	TRBV7-8	TRBJ2-1	TRBD2	.
TGTGCCAGCAGCTTAGTGGGGCCTGGCTACACCTTC	CASSLVGPGYTF	TRBV7-9	TRBJ1-2	.	.
TGCGCCAGCAGCGCGGACAGGGGGTGGCCTGAAGCTTTCTTT	CASSADRGWPEAFF	TRBV5-1	TRBJ1-1	TRBD1	.
TGTGCCAGCACCAACGGACAGGTACCAGTCCAAGAGACCCAGTACTTC	CASTNGQVPVQETQYF	TRBV6-6	TRBJ2-5	TRBD1	.
TGCGCCAGCAGCTTGGTTGGCAGGTCCTACGAGCAGTACTTC	CASSLVGRSYEQYF	TRBV5-1	TRBJ2-7	.	.
TGTGCCAGCAGTCCGGACAGGGGACTAGAAGGTAGCAATGAGCAGTTCTTC	CASSPDRGLEGSNEQFF	TRBV27	TRBJ2-1	.	.
TGTGCCAGCAGCGCCAGACAGGGGATGAACACTGAAGCTTTCTTT	CASSARQGMNTEAFF	TRBV5-5	TRBJ1-1	TRBD1	.
TGTGCCAGCAGCTTAGGGCAGGGGAGGACTGAAGCTTTCTTT	CASSLGQGRTEAFF	TRBV7-8	TRBJ1-1	.	.
TGTGCCAGCAGCCCAACGTCCCCAAGAGGTCCGTCCGGTCAGCCCCAGCATTTT	CASSPTSPRGPSGQPQHF	TRBV21-1	TRBJ1-5	.	.
TGTGCCACCTCAGGGGATTCGAACACCGGGGAGCTGTTTTTT	CATSGDSNTGELFF	TRBV2	TRBJ2-2	.	once
TGTGCCAGCAGTTTATCGAGGGGTTGGAACGCTGAAGCTTTCTTT	CASSLSRGWNAEAFF	TRBV27	TRBJ1-1	.	few
TGCGCCAGCAGCTCCCTTGGAGGGGGCTCCGGGGAGCTGTTTTTT	CASSSLGGGSGELFF	TRBV4-1	TRBJ2-2	.	.
TGCGCCAGCAGCCAAGGGGGACAGCGTAATTCACCCCTCCACTTT	CASSQGGQRNSPLHF	TRBV4-1	TRBJ1-6	TRBD1	.
TGTGCCAGCTCACCCTTTGCGACAGGGAGAGAGGCCAAAAACATTCAGTACTTC	CASSPFATGREAKNIQYF	TRBV18	TRBJ2-4	TRBD1	.
TGTGCCACCAGGACAGGGCCCTATGGCTACACCTTC	CATRTGPYGYTF	TRBV15	TRBJ1-2	TRBD1	.
TGTGCCAGCAGCTTCAGGGGGGGCTCAACAGATACGCAGTATTTT	CASSFRGGSTDTQYF	TRBV7-3	TRBJ2-3	.	.
TGTGCCAGCAGCCCCCGCTGGGGGGAGGACTACGAGCAGTACTTC	CASSPRWGEDYEQYF	TRBV7-9	TRBJ2-7	.	.
TGCGTCAGCAGCAATCTGGGCTCCTACGAGCAGTACTTC	CVSSNLGSYEQYF	TRBV4-1	TRBJ2-7	.	once
TGTGCCAGCGGCCTCAAAGACAGGGGCATTCAGTACTTC	CASGLKDRGIQYF	TRBV6-1	TRBJ2-4	TRBD1	.
TGTGCCAGCAGCCCGCCGGGTGGGGATGCCCACACAGATACGCAGTATTTT	CASSPPGGDAHTDTQYF	TRBV13	TRBJ2-3	.	.
TGCAGCGTTGTCGGGGTTGCAGATACGCAGTATTTT	CSVVGVADTQYF	TRBV29-1	TRBJ2-3	.	.
TGTGCCAAAAGCTTGGATTTTCTAGCGGTATTCACTAGCACAGATACGCAGTATTTT	CAKSLDFLAVFTSTDTQYF	TRBV5-3	TRBJ2-3	TRBD2	.
TGCGCCAGCAGCGTGGACCCGGGGACAGGAATATTTGCCGGGGAGCTGTTTTTT	CASSVDPGTGIFAGELFF	TRBV5-1	TRBJ2-2	TRBD1	.
TGTGCCAGCAGTTACTCTACTCTGGGTTACAATGAGCAGTTCTTC	CASSYSTLGYNEQFF	TRBV6-5	TRBJ2-1	.	.